The 20 T cell receptor beta chains reported below all come from one sample, sequenced in a study of vaccination effects on CD4 cells after COVID-19. What these receptors recognize is not known. CD4+ T cells were isolated after around ten days of culture. Assay used: immunoSEQ multiplex PCR; TCRdb lists only in-frame clones, some missing. The sample comprises 70,000 to 85,000 clones, more than 70% of which are singletons, and roughly 1.9% rests with the top ten. Sequenced material: CD4+ T cells from PBMCs cultured without peptide, taken before COVID-19 vaccination. Every receptor here comes from a human donor who received a COVID-19 vaccine.

With respect to this clone: The identical CDR3 is also encoded by other nucleotide sequences in the sample. This chain joins TRBV5-1 and TRBJ1-2, with D unclear. Germline loops: CDR1 SGHRS, CDR2 YFSETQ. The CDR3 spans 12 residues. V shed 0 bases and J shed 4 bases, with 4 bases lying between them. CDR3 loop: CASSLDSYGYTF. The CDR3 DNA reads TGCGCCAGCAGCTTGGATTCCTATGGCTACACCTTC.

This clone was seen a handful of times. This sequence joins TRBV19 and TRBJ1-1; D remains unclear. Germline CDR1 reads LNHDA; CDR2 reads SQIVND (reference sequence). Trimming took 5 bases from V and 1 from J, leaving 11 bases between them. The CDR3 length is 14 residues. The CDR3 here is CASSSGLANTEAFF. The DNA of the CDR3 is TGTGCCAGTAGTTCGGGGTTGGCGAACACTGAAGCTTTCTTT.

The V gene is TRBV10-3, the J gene TRBJ1-4; maybe TRBD1 (5 bases). The germline V gene encodes CDR1 ENHRY and CDR2 SYGVKD. With 0 bases removed from V and 6 bases from J, the gap between germline ends came to 17 bases. The CDR3 covers 17 residues. The CDR3 reads CAISESLLKSGHEKLFF. CDR3 bases: TGTGCCATCAGTGAGTCCCTTTTGAAGTCAGGGCATGAAAAACTGTTTTTT.

This clone was seen only a few times. CDR3 sequence (DNA): TGTGCCAGCAGTGATAGGTCGAAAGGCTACGAGCAGTACGTC. This encodes CASSDRSKGYEQYV. The rearrangement uses TRBV2 and TRBJ2-7; D remains ambiguous. The CDR3 has 14 residues. Germline V gene data show CDR1 as SNHLY and CDR2 as FYNNEI. Trimming cost V 3 bases and J 3 bases, with 12 bases left between them.

This clone was found a few times. The J gene is TRBJ2-7, the V gene TRBV23-1; D tentatively fits TRBD1 or TRBD2 (5 bases each). TRBV23-1 qualifies as an ORF whose function is uncertain. V dropped 3 bases and J dropped 6 bases, with 12 bases sitting between them. This CDR3 contains 13 residues. The CDR3 nucleotides read TGCGCCAGCAGTCATCGGGACCGATTCGAGCAGTACGTC. Amino acids: CASSHRDRFEQYV.

V gene TRBV16 combines with J gene TRBJ1-2; D ambiguous. The V gene lost 4 bases and the J gene lost 4 bases, with 10 bases spanning the gap. Germline V gene sequence: CDR1 KGHSY, CDR2 FQNENV. This CDR3 region has 13 residues. The CDR3 DNA sequence: TGTGCCAGCAGCCCATCCGGAGCCTATGGCTACACCTTC. Translating gives CASSPSGAYGYTF.

The V gene is TRBV11-3, the J gene TRBJ2-1; D is possibly TRBD1 or TRBD2 (5 bases each). Germline V CDR1 and CDR2: SGHNT, YENEEA. V was shortened by 1 base and J by 9 bases, with 16 bases between the two germline ends. The CDR3 is made up of 15 amino acids. The CDR3 here is CASSLAGAFAGEQFF. DNA for the CDR3: TGTGCCAGCAGCTTAGCCGGGGCCTTCGCGGGTGAGCAGTTCTTC. The full variable domain, with the rest looked up from reference TRBV11-3 and TRBJ2-1, is EAGVVQSPRYKIIEKKQPVAFWCNPISGHNTLYWYLQNLGQGPELLIRYENEEAVDDSQLPKDRFSAERLKGVDSTLKIQPAELGDSAVYLCASSLAGAFAGEQFFGPGTRLTVL.

This clone was seen a handful of times. CDR3 loop: CASSLRRQNNEQFF. CDR3 nucleotides: TGTGCCAGCAGCTTAAGACGACAGAACAATGAGCAGTTCTTC. The chain is built from TRBV13 and TRBJ2-1; D possibly corresponds to TRBD1 (5 bases). Trimming took 2 bases from V and 5 from J, leaving 10 bases between them. The germline CDR1 and CDR2 sequences are PRHDT and FYEKMQ (reference sequence). This CDR3 is 14 amino acids long.

This clone turned up a few times. V is TRBV19 and J is TRBJ1-5; tentative D call: TRBD1 (6 bases). The germline V and J ends were trimmed by 6 bases and 1 base, with 13 bases remaining between them. CDR3 length: 15 residues. Germline assignment: CDR1 LNHDA and CDR2 SQIVND (reference sequence). CDR3 sequence (DNA): TGTGCCAGTAGCACAGGGAAGCGGAGCAATCAGCCCCAGCATTTT. Its translation is CASSTGKRSNQPQHF. Drawing the rest from reference TRBV19 and TRBJ1-5, the complete variable domain is DGGITQSPKYLFRKEGQNVTLSCEQNLNHDAMYWYRQDPGQGLRLIYYSQIVNDFQKGDIAEGYSVSREKKESFPLTVTSAQKNPTAFYLCASSTGKRSNQPQHFGDGTRLSIL.

The CDR3 is CASSPGLAGGANTGELFF. CDR3 DNA: TGTGCCAGTAGTCCGGGACTAGCGGGGGGCGCGAACACCGGGGAGCTGTTTTTT. The chain links TRBV19 to TRBJ2-2, with 15 nucleotides matching TRBD2. Germline V gene lookup returns CDR1 LNHDA and CDR2 SQIVND (reference sequence). The CDR3 covers 18 residues. The junction had 4 bases not matched to a gene; V was cut back by 5 bases and J by 0 bases.

This clone occurred a few times. This CDR3 reads CASSQETQYF. DNA of the CDR3: TGTGCCAGCAGCCAAGAGACCCAGTACTTC. This chain uses TRBV3-1 (or the pseudogene TRBV3-2) with TRBJ2-5; no clear D gene. The CDR3 is 10 residues long. V was trimmed by 0 bases and J by 7 bases, leaving 0 bases between them. Germline V gene data show CDR1 as LGHDT and CDR2 as YNNKEL (reference sequence).

The CDR3 protein is CASSTRAKLNYEQYV. CDR3 coding DNA: TGTGCCAGCAGTACCCGGGCCAAATTAAACTACGAGCAGTACGTC. The chain joins TRBV6-2 or TRBV6-3 to TRBJ2-7; D is undetermined. V was clipped by 5 bases and J by 3 bases, with 17 bases between them. Germline loops: CDR1 MNHEY, CDR2 SVGEGT. The CDR3 loop spans 15 amino acids.

The chain is built from TRBV5-4 and TRBJ1-1; 9 bases align to TRBD1. Germline CDR1 reads SGHNT; CDR2 reads YYREEE (reference sequence). The length of the CDR3 is 15 residues. With 2 bases clipped from V and 0 bases from J, the junction kept 2 bases outside the gene matches. This CDR3 reads CASSFDRGMNTEAFF. The CDR3 bases are TGTGCCAGCAGCTTCGACAGGGGGATGAACACTGAAGCTTTCTTT. Full variable domain (rest looked up from reference TRBV5-4 and TRBJ1-1): ETGVTQSPTHLIKTRGQQVTLRCSSQSGHNTVSWYQQALGQGPQFIFQYYREEENGRGNFPPRFSGLQFPNYSSELNVNALELDDSALYLCASSFDRGMNTEAFFGQGTRLTVV.

The CDR3, as DNA: TGTGCCAGCAGTTACTCGTGGGGGAACACTGAAGCTTTCTTT. It encodes CASSYSWGNTEAFF. V usage is TRBV6-5 and J usage is TRBJ1-1; D unclear. This CDR3 contains 14 residues. Trimming took 0 bases from V and 1 from J, leaving 6 bases between them. CDR1 and CDR2 (germline): MNHEY, SVGAGI.

This rearrangement joins TRBV19 to TRBJ2-3, with 10 bases lining up with TRBD2. CDR1 is LNHDA, CDR2 SQIVND, per germline (reference sequence). J lost 1 base, V lost 6 bases, and 1 base had no gene match. The CDR3 is 14 amino acids. Written as DNA, the CDR3 is TGTGCCAGTAGAACTAGCGGGGGCACAGATACGCAGTATTTT. This translates into CASRTSGGTDTQYF.

The rearrangement joins TRBV18 to TRBJ2-3; D may be TRBD2 (5 bases). The CDR3 is 13 residues long. Germline loops: CDR1 KGHSH, CDR2 LQKENI. V gave up 2 bases and J gave up 3 bases, with 6 bases separating them. The CDR3 bases are TGTGCCAGCTCACCAGGGAGAACAGATACGCAGTATTTT. Translation gives CASSPGRTDTQYF.

This clone was detected a few times. This chain joins TRBV19 and TRBJ1-5, with 9 bases identical to TRBD1. Germline CDR1 is LNHDA and CDR2 is SQIVND (reference sequence). This CDR3 region has 16 residues. The junction had 6 bases not matched to a gene; V was cut back by 5 bases and J by 1 base. The CDR3 reads CASSPGTGKSNQPQHF. DNA for the CDR3: TGTGCCAGTAGTCCGGGGACAGGGAAAAGCAATCAGCCCCAGCATTTT.

The chain combines TRBV4-1 with TRBJ1-5; 7 nucleotides match TRBD1. The CDR3 covers 19 residues. The germline V gene has CDR1 MGHRA and CDR2 YSYEKL. V shed 0 bases, J shed 2 bases, and the junction held 13 bases outside the gene matches. In DNA form, the CDR3 reads TGCGCCAGCAGCCAAGAAAGGGGGACAGACCAAAGGGGCAATCAGCCCCAGCATTTT. Translated, it gives CASSQERGTDQRGNQPQHF.

The chain uses TRBV6-5 and TRBJ1-2, with 7 bases matching TRBD1. Trimming cost V 7 bases and J 3 bases; bases outside gene matches: 8. Germline CDR1 MNHEY, CDR2 SVGAGI. The CDR3 has 14 residues. The CDR3 is CASTPGQTYYGYTF. The CDR3, as DNA: TGTGCCAGCACCCCGGGACAGACCTACTATGGCTACACCTTC.

This sequence joins TRBV30 and TRBJ1-6; D is unresolved. The ends were cut back, 4 bases at V and 7 bases at J, with 11 bases in the middle. From germline, CDR1 is GTSNPN and CDR2 SVGIG (reference sequence). The length of the CDR3 is 13 residues. The CDR3 nucleotides are TGTGCCTGGAACCAAAGCCCCAATTCACCCCTCCACTTT. Protein product: CAWNQSPNSPLHF.